This T cell receptor beta chain was captured in a study of shared clonotypes between healthy human individuals. Germline V gives CDR1 SGHTA, CDR2 FQGNSA. Losses at the gene ends were 6 bases for V and 2 bases for J; bases not matched to a gene: 7. The CDR3 contains 15 residues. Every immunoSEQ plate was one replicate of a subset's evenly spread DNA. Clones were read by immunoSEQ multiplex PCR, and TCRdb kept only the in-frame ones, dropping some. This sample has around 1.1 million clones, with approximately 77% found just once. Material: memory CD4+ T cells from PBMCs. The subset here: CD45RA-negative fraction. The chain uses TRBV7-2 and TRBJ2-7, with 10 bases matching TRBD2. This sequence originates from a man between 18 and 35 years old in good health. Some clones in this sample may be carry-over from other donors' samples. The CDR3 DNA follows: TGTGCCAGCAGGAGACTAGCGGGCCCGGCCTACGAGCAGTACTTC. Its translation is CASRRLAGPAYEQYF.